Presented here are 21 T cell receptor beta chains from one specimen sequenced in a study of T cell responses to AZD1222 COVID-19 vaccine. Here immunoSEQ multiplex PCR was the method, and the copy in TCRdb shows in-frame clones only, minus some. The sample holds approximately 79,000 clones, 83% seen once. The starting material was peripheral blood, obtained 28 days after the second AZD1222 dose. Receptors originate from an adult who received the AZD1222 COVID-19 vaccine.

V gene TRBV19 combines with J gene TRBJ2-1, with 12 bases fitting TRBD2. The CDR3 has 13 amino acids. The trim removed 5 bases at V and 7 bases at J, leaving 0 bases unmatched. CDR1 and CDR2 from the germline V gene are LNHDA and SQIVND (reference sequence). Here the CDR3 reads CASSGTSGNEQFF. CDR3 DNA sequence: TGTGCCAGTAGTGGGACTAGCGGGAATGAGCAGTTCTTC.

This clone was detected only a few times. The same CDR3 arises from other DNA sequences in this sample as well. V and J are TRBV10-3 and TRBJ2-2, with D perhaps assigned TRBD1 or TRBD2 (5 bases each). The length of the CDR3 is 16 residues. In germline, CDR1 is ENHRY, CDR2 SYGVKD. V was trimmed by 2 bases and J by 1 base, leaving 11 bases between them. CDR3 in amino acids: CAISELGTENTGELFF. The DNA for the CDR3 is TGTGCCATCAGTGAGCTAGGGACGGAGAACACCGGGGAGCTGTTTTTT.

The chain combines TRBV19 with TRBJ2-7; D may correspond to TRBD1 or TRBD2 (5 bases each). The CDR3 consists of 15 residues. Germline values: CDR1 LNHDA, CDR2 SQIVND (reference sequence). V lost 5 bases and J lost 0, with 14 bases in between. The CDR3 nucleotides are TGTGCCAGTAGTCAGGGACCGTCAGTCTCCTACGAGCAGTACTTC. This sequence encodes CASSQGPSVSYEQYF.

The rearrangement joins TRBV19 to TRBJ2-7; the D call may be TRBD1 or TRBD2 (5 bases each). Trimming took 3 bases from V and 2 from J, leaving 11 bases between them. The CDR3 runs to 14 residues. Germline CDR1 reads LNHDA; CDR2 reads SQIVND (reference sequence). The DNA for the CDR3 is TGTGCCAGTAGTATTTCGGGGCCCACCTACGAGCAGTACTTC. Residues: CASSISGPTYEQYF.

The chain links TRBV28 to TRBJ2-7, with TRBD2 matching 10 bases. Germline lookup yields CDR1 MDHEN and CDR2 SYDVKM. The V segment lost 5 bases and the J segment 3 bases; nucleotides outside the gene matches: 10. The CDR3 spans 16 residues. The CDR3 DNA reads TGTGCCAGCAGTCCCGTCACTAGCGGGACCATCTACGAGCAGTACTTC. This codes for CASSPVTSGTIYEQYF. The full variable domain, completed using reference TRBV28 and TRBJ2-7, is DVKVTQSSRYLVKRTGEKVFLECVQDMDHENMFWYRQDPGLGLRLIYFSYDVKMKEKGDIPEGYSVSREKKERFSLILESASTNQTSMYLCASSPVTSGTIYEQYFGPGTRLTVT.

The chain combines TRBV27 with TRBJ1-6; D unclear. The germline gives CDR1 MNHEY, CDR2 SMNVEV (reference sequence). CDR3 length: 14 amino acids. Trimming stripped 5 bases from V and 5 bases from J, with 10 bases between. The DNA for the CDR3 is TGTGCCAGCAGTCCCCAGTACGATAATTCACCCCTCCACTTT. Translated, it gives CASSPQYDNSPLHF.

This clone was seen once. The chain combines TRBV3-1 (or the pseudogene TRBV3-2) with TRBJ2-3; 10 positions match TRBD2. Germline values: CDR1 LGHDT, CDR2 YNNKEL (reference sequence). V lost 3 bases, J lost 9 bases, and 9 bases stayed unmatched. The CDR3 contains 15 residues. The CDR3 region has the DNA TGTGCCAGCAGCCAGAACAGGGCTAGCGGGAGCACGCAGTATTTT. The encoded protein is CASSQNRASGSTQYF.

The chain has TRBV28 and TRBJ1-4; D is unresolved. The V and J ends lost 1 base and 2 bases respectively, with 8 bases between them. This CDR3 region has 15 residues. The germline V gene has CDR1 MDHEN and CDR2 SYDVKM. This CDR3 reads CASSLSVVTNEKLFF. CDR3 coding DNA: TGTGCCAGCAGTTTATCGGTTGTTACTAATGAAAAACTGTTTTTT.

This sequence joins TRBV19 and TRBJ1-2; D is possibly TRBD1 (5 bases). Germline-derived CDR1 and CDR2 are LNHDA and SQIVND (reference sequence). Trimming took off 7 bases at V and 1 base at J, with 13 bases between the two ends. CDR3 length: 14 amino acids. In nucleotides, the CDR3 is TGTGCCAGTACCGCTGACAGCAATAACTATGGCTACACCTTC. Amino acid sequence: CASTADSNNYGYTF.

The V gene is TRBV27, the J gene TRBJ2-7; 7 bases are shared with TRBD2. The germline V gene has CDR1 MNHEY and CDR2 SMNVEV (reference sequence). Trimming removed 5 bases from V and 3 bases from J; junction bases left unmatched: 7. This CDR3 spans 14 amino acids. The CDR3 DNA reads TGTGCCAGCAGTACCGGGACTACTCTCTACGAGCAGTACTTC. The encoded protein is CASSTGTTLYEQYF.

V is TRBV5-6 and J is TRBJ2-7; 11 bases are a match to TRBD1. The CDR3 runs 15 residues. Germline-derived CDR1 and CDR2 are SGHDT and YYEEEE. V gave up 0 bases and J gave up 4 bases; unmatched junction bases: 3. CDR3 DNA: TGTGCCAGCAGCTTGGAGGGGACAGGGGGGTACGAGCAGTACTTC. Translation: CASSLEGTGGYEQYF.

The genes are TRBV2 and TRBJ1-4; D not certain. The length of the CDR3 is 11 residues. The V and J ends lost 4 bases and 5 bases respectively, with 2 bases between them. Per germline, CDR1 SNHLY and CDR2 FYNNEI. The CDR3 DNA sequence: TGTGCCAGCAGTGTCAATGAAAAACTGTTTTTT. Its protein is CASSVNEKLFF.

The CDR3 DNA is TGTGCCATCAGCACTACAGGAGACACAGATACGCAGTATTTT. It encodes CAISTTGDTDTQYF. The rearrangement joins TRBV10-3 to TRBJ2-3; D possibly corresponds to TRBD1 (5 bases). The CDR3 is 14 residues long. The V end was cut by 6 bases, the J end by 2 bases, with 12 bases between. Germline loops: CDR1 ENHRY, CDR2 SYGVKD.

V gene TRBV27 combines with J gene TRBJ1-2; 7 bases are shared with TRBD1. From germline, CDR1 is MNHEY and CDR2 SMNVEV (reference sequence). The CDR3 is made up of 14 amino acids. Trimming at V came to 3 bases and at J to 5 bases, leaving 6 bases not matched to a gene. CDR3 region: CASSLRGLGYGYTF. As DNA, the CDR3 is TGTGCCAGCAGTTTGAGGGGGCTAGGGTATGGCTACACCTTC.

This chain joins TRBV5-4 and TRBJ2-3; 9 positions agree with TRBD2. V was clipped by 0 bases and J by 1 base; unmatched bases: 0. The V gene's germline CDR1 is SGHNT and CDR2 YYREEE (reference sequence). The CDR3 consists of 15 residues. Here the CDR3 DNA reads TGTGCCAGCAGCTTGGGCGGGAGGGGCACAGATACGCAGTATTTT. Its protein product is CASSLGGRGTDTQYF.

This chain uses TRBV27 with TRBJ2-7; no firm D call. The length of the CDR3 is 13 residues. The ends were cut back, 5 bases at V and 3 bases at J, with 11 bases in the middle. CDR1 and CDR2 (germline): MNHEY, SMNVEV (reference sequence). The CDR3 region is CASSRSGFYEQYF. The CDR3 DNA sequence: TGTGCCAGCAGTCGGTCTGGGTTCTACGAGCAGTACTTC.

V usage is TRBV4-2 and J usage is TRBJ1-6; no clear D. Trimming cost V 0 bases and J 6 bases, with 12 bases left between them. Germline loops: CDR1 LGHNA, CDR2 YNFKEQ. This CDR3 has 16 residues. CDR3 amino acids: CASSQDRPSGNSPLHF. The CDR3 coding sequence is TGTGCCAGCAGCCAAGATCGCCCTTCGGGTAATTCACCCCTCCACTTT.

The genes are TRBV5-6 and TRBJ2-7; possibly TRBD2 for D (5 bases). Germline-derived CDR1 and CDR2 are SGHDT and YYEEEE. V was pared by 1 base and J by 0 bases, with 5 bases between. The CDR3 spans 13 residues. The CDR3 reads CASSLRGSYEQYF. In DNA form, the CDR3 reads TGTGCCAGCAGCTTGCGGGGCTCCTACGAGCAGTACTTC.

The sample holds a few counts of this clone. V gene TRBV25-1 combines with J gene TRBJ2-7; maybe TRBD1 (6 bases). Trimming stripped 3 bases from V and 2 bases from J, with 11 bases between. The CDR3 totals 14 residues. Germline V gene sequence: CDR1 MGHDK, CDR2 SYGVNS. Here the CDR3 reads CASSDLDRTYEQYF. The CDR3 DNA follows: TGTGCCAGCAGTGATCTTGACAGGACCTACGAGCAGTACTTC.

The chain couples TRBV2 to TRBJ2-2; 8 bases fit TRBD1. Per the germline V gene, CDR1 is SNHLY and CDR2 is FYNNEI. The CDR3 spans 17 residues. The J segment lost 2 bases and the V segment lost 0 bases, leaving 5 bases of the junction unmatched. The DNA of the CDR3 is TGTGCCAGCAGTGAAGCTATGGACAGGGTTAACACCGGGGAGCTGTTTTTT. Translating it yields CASSEAMDRVNTGELFF.

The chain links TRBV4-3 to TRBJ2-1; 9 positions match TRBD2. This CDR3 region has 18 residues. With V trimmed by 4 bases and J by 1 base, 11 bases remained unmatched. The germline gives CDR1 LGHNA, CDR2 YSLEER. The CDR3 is CASSPTSGRSGSYNEQFF. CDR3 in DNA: TGCGCCAGCAGCCCGACTAGCGGAAGGAGCGGATCCTACAATGAGCAGTTCTTC.